The sequence of this T cell receptor beta chain was determined in a study of T cells in Graves' hyperthyroidism and ophthalmopathy (dated by TCRdb to about 2019). As for the study more broadly: Peripheral blood was collected at initial diagnosis, before any treatment. After sampling, hyperthyroidism patients received methimazole starting at 30 mg daily, and ophthalmopathy patients received high-dose intravenous methylprednisolone. An independent validation cohort of under 20 hyperthyroidism patients and about 15 patients who later progressed to ophthalmopathy tested prospective prediction of ophthalmopathy. To identify TCR V-J signatures that set the groups apart, the researchers used a discovery cohort of about a hundred patients, made up of 40 to 45 with Graves' ophthalmopathy and some 58 with stable Graves' hyperthyroidism. The roughly 91 discovery patients were randomly divided into training and test sets at a 7:3 ratio. Thyroid tissue and blood T-cell repertoires from several Graves' hyperthyroidism patients were also compared in the study. TCR Vbeta CDR3 sequencing of approximately 140 peripheral blood samples (fewer than 45 ophthalmopathy, 75 hyperthyroidism and some 17 progressor patients) is reported in the paper.

Details on this clonotype: Its antigen specificity is not known. No per-base quality is available; no much larger clone lies one base away.

Amplification of TCR beta CDR3 regions was carried out from RNA transcripts. The first round of RT-PCR for the TCR CDR3 was performed with the HTBI primer set and the Qiagen OneStep RT-PCR kit. A second multiplex PCR round built the libraries, followed by size selection and purification. The libraries were sequenced on an Illumina HiSeq2000 using paired-end 100 bp reads. The paper's processing steps were these. SOAPnuke was used to process the raw data, throwing out any read that contained adapters or uncalled bases, had a mean Phred below 15, or lacked an exact constant-primer or identifier match. COPE v1.2.5 was used to merge the high-quality paired reads, and each unique nucleotide sequence was defined as a clonotype. Clonotypes were aligned to IMGT TRBV, TRBD and TRBJ reference segments using MiTCR v1.1. Analysis was restricted to V-J combinations with a frequency above 0.0001, which covered 99.2% of repertoires. The TCS score was defined as the ratio of F50 (clonal expansion) to E x V (chaos), calculated using BLOSUM62-based TCRdist between CDR3 peptides within each V-J. Welch's t-statistics and random forest reduced roughly 530 V-J features to about 13, which were used in a naive Bayes classifier (R e1071). TCRdb reprocessed the public reads (quality trimming at Q25 with fastp, clone calling with MiXCR) and kept in-frame beta chains. CDR3 protein sequences are deduplicated, and each keeps its most common genes and DNA. These V and J calls are TCRdb output, not the study's own analysis. Within this sample are 300,000 to 450,000 distinct CDR3 sequences, with 25% of them counted one time only. The ten largest clones capture around 79% of the sample.

The CDR3 runs 18 amino acids, cysteine and phenylalanine included. Here the CDR3 DNA is all that survives: 54 bases in frame from base 1. Per the germline V gene, SGHRS is the CDR1 and YFSETQ is the CDR2. At the junction V is shortened by 4 bases and J by 9 bases; bases outside the gene matches: 16. A patient counted as having stable Graves' hyperthyroidism if no progression to ophthalmopathy occurred over 18 months of follow-up. Hyperthyroidism patients were aged 18 to 65 years and newly diagnosed, with disease duration of less than 2 months. Exclusion was applied to patients with uncontrolled infections, other autoimmune diseases, pregnancy or lactation. Diagnoses were based on clinical symptoms, serum thyroxine and TRAb, thyroid ultrasound and orbital computed tomography. Ficoll-Paque density gradient centrifugation was used to isolate PBMCs from around 10 ml of fresh peripheral blood. Total RNA was extracted using Trizol reagent, and RNA quality was assessed on an Agilent 2100 Bioanalyzer.

What the study reported, not specific to this receptor: Most expanded thyroid clonotypes (frequency above 0.001) were also found in blood, which suggests that blood repertoires may mirror thyroid immune responses. In validation, progression to ophthalmopathy was predicted by the model with 70.59% sensitivity and roughly 76% specificity, a median of approximately 6.5 months before onset. Ophthalmopathy was separated from stable hyperthyroidism by a 13 V-J signature model, with approximately 90% sensitivity and around 81% specificity obtained in cross-validation and 80%/75% obtained in testing. No statistical method was used to set the sample size in advance, and investigators knew the group allocation.

The sample comprised blood. The source of this sequence is a man aged 50 to 59 with Graves' hyperthyroidism. The chain is encoded by TRBV5-1 joined to TRBJ2-1; a stretch of 13 junction bases matches TRBD2. CDR3 loop: CASSQPSGLAGEHREQFF. In nucleotides, the sequence is TGCGCCAGCAGCCAGCCCTCCGGACTAGCGGGAGAGCATCGTGAGCAGTTCTTC.